Below are 28 T cell receptor beta chains sequenced from a single sample in a study of blood T cell repertoires in COVID-19. Some clones are missing from TCRdb's copy, which holds only in-frame ones; the method was immunoSEQ multiplex PCR. The table shows about 140,000 clones, with around 88% occurring only once. Sample: peripheral blood. The receptors stem from a man aged 55 to 70 with active or convalescent COVID-19.

The V gene is TRBV5-6, the J gene TRBJ1-6; TRBD1 matches 7 bases. The germline V gene has CDR1 SGHDT and CDR2 YYEEEE. Unmatched junction bases numbered 3, after V lost 1 base and J lost 8 bases. The CDR3 has 14 residues. The DNA for the CDR3 is TGTGCCAGCAGCTTGACAGGGGCGGATTCACCCCTCCACTTT. It codes for CASSLTGADSPLHF.

This rearrangement joins TRBV10-3 to TRBJ1-2, with D tentatively TRBD1 (6 bases). Trimming removed 4 bases from V and 0 bases from J, with 12 bases in between. Germline CDR1 is ENHRY and CDR2 is SYGVKD. The CDR3 sequence is 15 residues long. CDR3 sequence reads: CAISGGGGPNYGYTF. Here the CDR3 DNA reads TGTGCCATCAGTGGAGGGGGTGGCCCTAACTATGGCTACACCTTC.

The rearrangement links TRBV6-5 to TRBJ1-2; TRBD1 matches 10 bases. The CDR3 contains 14 residues. The ends lost 4 bases at V and 6 bases at J; junction bases unmatched: 5. Germline values: CDR1 MNHEY, CDR2 SVGAGI. CDR3 residues: CASSLDRGRDGYTF. The CDR3 nucleotides read TGTGCCAGCAGTTTAGACAGGGGGCGAGATGGCTACACCTTC.

This clone was detected only once. The CDR3 DNA sequence: TGTGCCACCGCCGACCAGGGGCACACCGGGGAGCTGTTTTTT. Translation gives CATADQGHTGELFF. The J gene is TRBJ2-2, the V gene TRBV24-1, with a weak D call TRBD1 (6 bases). CDR1 KGHDR and CDR2 SFDVKD come from the germline V gene. The V gene lost 9 bases and the J gene lost 3 bases, with 13 bases spanning the gap. CDR3 length: 14 amino acids.

This chain links TRBV10-3 with TRBJ1-4; 9 positions agree with TRBD1. Germline lookup yields CDR1 ENHRY and CDR2 SYGVKD. The J segment lost 6 bases and the V segment lost 10 bases, leaving 6 bases of the junction unmatched. The CDR3 covers 13 residues. CDR3 in amino acids: CATRTGEDEKLFF. The CDR3 DNA follows: TGTGCCACCAGGACAGGGGAGGATGAAAAACTGTTTTTT.

V gene TRBV5-1 combines with J gene TRBJ2-3, with 8 nucleotides matching TRBD2. From germline, CDR1 is SGHRS and CDR2 YFSETQ. The CDR3 consists of 15 residues. Germline trimming cut 4 bases from V and 3 bases from J; bases unmatched to any gene: 7. The CDR3, as DNA: TGCGCCAGCAGCGTAATAGCGGGGCAAACAGATACGCAGTATTTT. Translating it yields CASSVIAGQTDTQYF.

This chain connects TRBV6-5 to TRBJ1-1; TRBD1 aligns across 7 bases. The CDR3 totals 15 residues. The ends lost 4 bases at V and 4 bases at J; junction bases unmatched: 9. Germline CDR1 MNHEY, CDR2 SVGAGI. The CDR3 reads CASSFKQGKGTEAFF. CDR3 DNA sequence: TGTGCCAGCAGTTTTAAACAGGGGAAGGGCACTGAAGCTTTCTTT.

The CDR3 loop reads CASTSSGVSDTQYF. The DNA of the CDR3 is TGTGCCAGTACCTCTAGCGGGGTTTCAGATACGCAGTATTTT. This sequence joins TRBV19 and TRBJ2-3; 9 bases fit TRBD2. Trimming cost V 7 bases and J 4 bases; bases outside gene matches: 6. There are 14 residues in the CDR3. Germline CDR1 is LNHDA and CDR2 is SQIVND (reference sequence).

This clone came up a few times. Here the CDR3 DNA reads TGCGCCAGCAGCTTGTCAGCTAACTATGGCTACACCTTC. Encoded protein: CASSLSANYGYTF. The J gene is TRBJ1-2, the V gene TRBV5-1; no firm D call. CDR1 is SGHRS, CDR2 YFSETQ, per germline. The V and J ends lost 1 base and 0 bases respectively, with 4 bases between them. The CDR3 runs to 13 residues.

The chain couples TRBV12-3 or TRBV12-4 to TRBJ1-2; D is possibly TRBD1 (5 bases). V lost 3 bases and J lost 1, with 6 bases in between. The length of the CDR3 is 13 residues. The CDR3 coding sequence is TGTGCCAGCAGTTTGACAGATAACTATGGCTACACCTTC. Translated, it gives CASSLTDNYGYTF.

This chain links TRBV7-7 with TRBJ2-1, with 10 bases fitting TRBD1. The ends lost 3 bases at V and 8 bases at J; junction bases unmatched: 7. Looked up from germline, CDR1 is SSHAT and CDR2 is FNYEAQ (reference sequence). The length of the CDR3 is 15 residues. This CDR3 is CASSFRDRGYDEQFF. CDR3 nucleotides: TGTGCCAGCAGCTTCAGGGACAGGGGATACGATGAGCAGTTCTTC.

The CDR3 loop reads CASSRLAGLTDTQYF. The CDR3 bases are TGTGCCAGCAGCCGACTAGCGGGGCTCACAGATACGCAGTATTTT. This chain uses TRBV6-6 with TRBJ2-3, with 11 bases that match TRBD2. The length of the CDR3 is 15 residues. With 6 bases clipped from V and 2 bases from J, the junction kept 4 bases outside the gene matches. The germline V gene has CDR1 MNHNY and CDR2 SVGAGI (reference sequence).

The chain is built from TRBV5-4 and TRBJ2-1, with a possible D match to TRBD2 (6 bases). V was pared by 2 bases and J by 5 bases, with 17 bases between. This CDR3 region has 16 residues. CDR1 is SGHNT, CDR2 YYREEE, per germline (reference sequence). The CDR3, as DNA: TGTGCCAGCAGCTTCAAGACTAGTGGGCGGGACAATGAGCAGTTCTTC. Protein sequence: CASSFKTSGRDNEQFF.

V is TRBV3-1 (or the pseudogene TRBV3-2) and J is TRBJ2-1; perhaps TRBD2 as D (7 bases). The CDR3 is 13 residues long. Trimming cost V 7 bases and J 9 bases, with 16 bases left between them. Germline lookup yields CDR1 LGHDT and CDR2 YNNKEL (reference sequence). The chain's CDR3 is CASTSTSRGEQFF. The CDR3 DNA is TGTGCCAGCACTTCGACTAGCAGGGGTGAGCAGTTCTTC.

The chain links TRBV24-1 to TRBJ1-1; no clear D. The CDR3 contains 13 residues. V gave up 7 bases and J gave up 3 bases, with 11 bases separating them. CDR1 KGHDR and CDR2 SFDVKD come from the germline V gene. The CDR3 sequence: CATRVGADTEAFF. The CDR3 coding sequence is TGTGCCACCAGGGTGGGAGCGGACACTGAAGCTTTCTTT.

V is TRBV10-2 and J is TRBJ1-6, with 7 bases fitting TRBD1. This CDR3 comprises 14 residues. The V gene end was trimmed by 5 bases and the J gene end by 7 bases; junction bases not matched to a gene: 5. CDR1 is WSHSY, CDR2 SAAADI, per germline. CDR3 in DNA: TGCGCCAGCAGTCAACAGGGGCGCAATTCACCCCTCCACTTT. Translation gives CASSQQGRNSPLHF.

The CDR3 sequence: CATSDPSGSRAETQYF. The CDR3 nucleotides read TGTGCCACCAGTGATCCTAGCGGGAGCCGTGCGGAGACCCAGTACTTC. The rearrangement uses TRBV24-1 and TRBJ2-5, with 10 bases that match TRBD2. V lost 3 bases and J lost 5; bases outside the gene matches: 8. Germline CDR1 and CDR2: KGHDR and SFDVKD. The CDR3 contains 16 residues.

Comment on this clone: Other nucleotide sequences from this sample produce the same CDR3. The V gene is TRBV19, the J gene TRBJ1-2; possible D gene TRBD1, 5 bases. The germline gives CDR1 LNHDA, CDR2 SQIVND (reference sequence). The CDR3 runs to 14 residues. V was pared by 2 bases and J by 1 base, with 8 bases between. The CDR3 DNA sequence: TGTGCCAGTAGTATAACAGGTGTTAACTATGGCTACACCTTC. Its translation is CASSITGVNYGYTF.

The chain has TRBV27 and TRBJ2-5; tentative D call: TRBD2 (7 bases). Germline V gene sequence: CDR1 MNHEY, CDR2 SMNVEV (reference sequence). Trimming cost V 3 bases and J 4 bases, with 15 bases left between them. The CDR3 loop spans 15 amino acids. CDR3 bases: TGTGCCAGCAGTTTGCTGGGGGGGCCGGGAGAGACCCAGTACTTC. It translates to CASSLLGGPGETQYF.

This chain joins TRBV5-1 and TRBJ2-7; tentative D call: TRBD2 (5 bases). Deletions cut 1 base from V and 2 bases from J, with 10 bases between. CDR3 length equals 14 residues. CDR1 and CDR2 from the germline V gene are SGHRS and YFSETQ. The CDR3 region is CASSLKSGPYEQYF. CDR3 coding DNA: TGCGCCAGCAGCTTGAAGAGCGGTCCCTACGAGCAGTACTTC.

The chain carries TRBV5-8 and TRBJ1-4, with 7 bases lining up with TRBD1. The CDR3 runs to 17 residues. Germline CDR1 and CDR2: SGHTS and YDEGEE. The J segment lost 3 bases and the V segment lost 4 bases, leaving 12 bases of the junction unmatched. CDR3 DNA sequence: TGTGCCAGCAGCCCTCACAGGCAGGGGGTGGCTAATGAAAAACTGTTTTTT. As protein: CASSPHRQGVANEKLFF.

In DNA form, the CDR3 reads TGCAGCGCCGGACAGGCAAACTATGGCTACACCTTC. Translated, it gives CSAGQANYGYTF. The chain uses TRBV29-1 and TRBJ1-2, with TRBD1 matching over 7 bases. The CDR3 has 12 amino acids. V shed 7 bases and J 2 bases; nucleotides not matched to a gene: 4. CDR1 SQVTM and CDR2 ANQGSEA come from the germline V gene.

The sample holds one count of this clone. This chain uses TRBV19 with TRBJ1-1; D possibly corresponds to TRBD1 (5 bases). From germline, CDR1 is LNHDA and CDR2 SQIVND (reference sequence). Trimming shortened V by 6 bases and J by 0 bases, and 20 bases separated the two germline ends. The CDR3 runs to 17 residues. The CDR3 loop is CASRNRVTASMNTEAFF. The CDR3 region has the DNA TGTGCCAGTAGAAACCGGGTGACAGCTTCCATGAACACTGAAGCTTTCTTT.

The V gene is TRBV7-9, the J gene TRBJ2-3; no definite D call. The V end was cut by 5 bases, the J end by 4 bases, with 4 bases between. Germline CDR1 reads SEHNR; CDR2 reads FQNEAQ (reference sequence). This CDR3 comprises 11 residues. CDR3 bases: TGTGCCAGCAGCGTATCAGATACGCAGTATTTT. It codes for CASSVSDTQYF. Using reference TRBV7-9 and TRBJ2-3 for the parts outside the CDR3, the full variable domain is DTGVSQNPRHKITKRGQNVTFRCDPISEHNRLYWYRQTLGQGPEFLTYFQNEAQLEKSRLLSDRFSAERPKGSFSTLEIQRTEQGDSAMYLCASSVSDTQYFGPGTRLTVL.

The J gene is TRBJ2-1, the V gene TRBV6-4, with TRBD2 matching 9 bases. The CDR3 spans 16 residues. Germline assignment: CDR1 MRHNA and CDR2 SNTAGT. After removal of 0 bases from V and 6 bases from J, the junction contained 6 bases not matched to a gene. The CDR3 reads CASSDSAGGRSNEQFF. CDR3 DNA sequence: TGTGCCAGCAGTGACTCGGCGGGAGGGAGATCCAATGAGCAGTTCTTC.

This clone showed up just a few times. This chain uses TRBV7-2 with TRBJ1-4, with 7 bases lining up with TRBD1. The CDR3 is made up of 15 amino acids. CDR1 is SGHTA, CDR2 FQGNSA, per germline. With 4 bases clipped from V and 2 bases from J, the junction kept 4 bases outside the gene matches. Here the CDR3 reads CASSSSGGTNEKLFF. The CDR3 DNA reads TGTGCCAGCAGCTCATCAGGGGGTACTAATGAAAAACTGTTTTTT.

The chain is built from TRBV2 and TRBJ2-5, with D maybe TRBD1 (5 bases). Germline values: CDR1 SNHLY, CDR2 FYNNEI. V lost 4 bases and J lost 2, with 8 bases in between. The CDR3 consists of 13 residues. The CDR3 region is CASSVGEQETQYF. Here the CDR3 DNA reads TGTGCCAGCAGTGTAGGGGAACAAGAGACCCAGTACTTC.

V is TRBV20-1 and J is TRBJ1-3, with D hard to call. Germline CDR1 is DFQATT and CDR2 is SNEGSKA (reference sequence). Trimming pared 3 bases from V and 6 bases from J, leaving 18 bases between. The CDR3 sequence is 15 residues long. CDR3 protein: CSASIPRGGTNTIYF. DNA of the CDR3: TGCAGTGCTAGTATTCCCAGAGGTGGTACAAACACCATATATTTT.